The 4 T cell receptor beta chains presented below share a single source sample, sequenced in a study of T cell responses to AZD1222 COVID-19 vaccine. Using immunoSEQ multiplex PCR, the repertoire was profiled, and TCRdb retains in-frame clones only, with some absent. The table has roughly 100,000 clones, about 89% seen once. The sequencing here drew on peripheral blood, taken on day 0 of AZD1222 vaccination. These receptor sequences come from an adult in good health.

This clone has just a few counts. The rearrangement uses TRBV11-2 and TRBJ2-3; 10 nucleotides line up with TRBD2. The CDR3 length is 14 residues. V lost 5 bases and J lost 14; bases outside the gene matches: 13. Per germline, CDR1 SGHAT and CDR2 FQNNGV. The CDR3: CASSASRPAGGLYF. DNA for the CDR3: TGTGCCAGCAGCGCCAGTCGGCCAGCGGGGGGGCTGTATTTT. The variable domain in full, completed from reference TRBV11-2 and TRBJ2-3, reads EAGVAQSPRYKIIEKRQSVAFWCNPISGHATLYWYQQILGQGPKLLIQFQNNGVVDDSQLPKDRFSAERLKGVDSTLKIQPAKLEDSAVYLCASSASRPAGGLYFGPGTRLTVL.

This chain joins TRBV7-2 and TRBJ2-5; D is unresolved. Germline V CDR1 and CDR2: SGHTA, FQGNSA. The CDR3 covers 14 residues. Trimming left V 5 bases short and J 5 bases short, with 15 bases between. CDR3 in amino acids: CASSLSATRETQYF. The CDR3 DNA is TGTGCCAGCAGCCTATCGGCTACTCGGGAGACCCAGTACTTC. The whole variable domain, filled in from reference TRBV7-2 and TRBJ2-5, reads GAGVSQSPSNKVTEKGKDVELRCDPISGHTALYWYRQSLGQGLEFLIYFQGNSAPDKSGLPSDRFSAERTGGSVSTLTIQRTQQEDSAVYLCASSLSATRETQYFGPGTRLLVL.

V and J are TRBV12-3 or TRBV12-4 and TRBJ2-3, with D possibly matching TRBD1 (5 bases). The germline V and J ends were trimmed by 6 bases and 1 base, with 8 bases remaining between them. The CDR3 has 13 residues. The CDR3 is CASRIGGTDTQYF. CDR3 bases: TGTGCCAGCAGGATAGGGGGCACAGATACGCAGTATTTT.

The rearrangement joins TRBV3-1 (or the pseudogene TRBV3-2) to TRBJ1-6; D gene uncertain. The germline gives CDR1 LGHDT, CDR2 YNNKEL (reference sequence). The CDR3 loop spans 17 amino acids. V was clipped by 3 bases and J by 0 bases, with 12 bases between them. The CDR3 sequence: CASSQPSWFSYNSPLHF. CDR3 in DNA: TGTGCCAGCAGCCAGCCCTCGTGGTTCTCCTATAATTCACCCCTCCACTTT.